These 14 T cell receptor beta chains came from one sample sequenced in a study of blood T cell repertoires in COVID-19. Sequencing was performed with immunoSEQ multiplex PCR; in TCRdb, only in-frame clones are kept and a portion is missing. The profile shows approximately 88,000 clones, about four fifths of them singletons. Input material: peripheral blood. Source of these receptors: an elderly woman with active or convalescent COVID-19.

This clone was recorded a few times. CDR3 nucleotide sequence: TGCAGTGCTCACAGGGGAGAAGGCTACACCTTC. Translation: CSAHRGEGYTF. The chain has TRBV20-1 and TRBJ1-2, with TRBD1 identical over 7 bases. V shed 5 bases, J shed 8 bases, and the junction held 5 bases outside the gene matches. The germline CDR1 and CDR2 sequences are DFQATT and SNEGSKA (reference sequence). The CDR3 consists of 11 residues.

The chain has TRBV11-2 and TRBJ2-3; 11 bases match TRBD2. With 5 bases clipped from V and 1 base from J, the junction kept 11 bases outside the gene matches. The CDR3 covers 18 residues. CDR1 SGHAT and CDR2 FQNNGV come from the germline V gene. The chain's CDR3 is CASSHMIRLAGRTDTQYF. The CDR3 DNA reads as TGTGCCAGCAGCCACATGATACGACTAGCGGGGCGCACAGATACGCAGTATTTT.

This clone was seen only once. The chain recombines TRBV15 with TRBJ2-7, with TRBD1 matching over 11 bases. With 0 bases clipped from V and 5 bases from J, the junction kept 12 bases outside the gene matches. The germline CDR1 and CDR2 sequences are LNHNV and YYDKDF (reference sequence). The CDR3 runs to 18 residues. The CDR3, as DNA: TGTGCCACCAGCAGAGATCTGGTTGGGACAGGGGGTCAGGACGAGCAGTACTTC. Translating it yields CATSRDLVGTGGQDEQYF.

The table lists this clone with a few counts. The CDR3 DNA sequence: TGTGCCAGCAGCCAAGGGACAGTTTGGGGTAACTATGGCTACACCTTC. Protein product: CASSQGTVWGNYGYTF. The chain couples TRBV3-1 (or the pseudogene TRBV3-2) to TRBJ1-2; D perhaps matches TRBD1 (6 bases). This CDR3 is built from 16 residues. V was cut by 1 base and J by 1 base, with 13 bases left in between. Germline assignment: CDR1 LGHDT and CDR2 YNNKEL (reference sequence).

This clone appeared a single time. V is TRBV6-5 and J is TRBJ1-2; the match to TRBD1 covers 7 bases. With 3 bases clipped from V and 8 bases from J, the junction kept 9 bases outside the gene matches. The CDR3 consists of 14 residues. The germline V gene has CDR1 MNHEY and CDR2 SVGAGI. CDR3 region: CASSYSGQDRGYTF. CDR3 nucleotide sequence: TGTGCCAGCAGTTATTCAGGACAGGACCGGGGCTACACCTTC.

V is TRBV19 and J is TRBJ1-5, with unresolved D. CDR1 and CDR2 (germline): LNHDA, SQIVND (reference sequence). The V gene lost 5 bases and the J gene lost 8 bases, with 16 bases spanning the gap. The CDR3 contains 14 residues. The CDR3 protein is CASSRGPRPEPQHF. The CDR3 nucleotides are TGTGCCAGTAGTCGCGGGCCTCGGCCTGAGCCCCAGCATTTT.

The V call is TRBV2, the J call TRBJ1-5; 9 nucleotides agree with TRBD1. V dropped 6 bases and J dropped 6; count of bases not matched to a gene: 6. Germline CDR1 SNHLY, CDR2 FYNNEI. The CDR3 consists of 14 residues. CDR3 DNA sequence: TGTGCCAGCAGCCGGGACAGGGTAACTCAGCCCCAGCATTTT. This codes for CASSRDRVTQPQHF.

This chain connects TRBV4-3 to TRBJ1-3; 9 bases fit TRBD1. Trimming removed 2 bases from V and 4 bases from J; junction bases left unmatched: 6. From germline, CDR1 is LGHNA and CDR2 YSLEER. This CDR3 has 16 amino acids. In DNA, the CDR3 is TGCGCCAGCAGCCAAAACCAACAGGGGGCCGGAAACACCATATATTTT. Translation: CASSQNQQGAGNTIYF.

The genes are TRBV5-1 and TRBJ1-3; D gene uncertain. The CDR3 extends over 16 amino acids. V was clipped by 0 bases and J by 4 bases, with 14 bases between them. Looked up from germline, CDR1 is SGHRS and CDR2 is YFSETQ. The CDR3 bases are TGCGCCAGCAGCTTGGCCGGAGGATTGGGAGGAAACACCATATATTTT. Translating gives CASSLAGGLGGNTIYF.

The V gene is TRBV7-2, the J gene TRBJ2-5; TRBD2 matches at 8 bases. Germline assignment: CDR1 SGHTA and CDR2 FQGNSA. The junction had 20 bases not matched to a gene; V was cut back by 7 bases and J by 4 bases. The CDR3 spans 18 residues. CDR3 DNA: TGTGCCAGCAACCTGGTGTCGGGGGGGGTAGGTTCCGCAGAGACCCAGTACTTC. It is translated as CASNLVSGGVGSAETQYF.

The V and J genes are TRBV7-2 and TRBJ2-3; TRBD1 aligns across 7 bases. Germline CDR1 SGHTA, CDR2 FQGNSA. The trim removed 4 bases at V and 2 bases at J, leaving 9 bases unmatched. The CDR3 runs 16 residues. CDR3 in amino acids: CASSSLTGVDTDTQYF. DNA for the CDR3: TGTGCCAGCAGCTCCCTTACAGGGGTAGACACAGATACGCAGTATTTT. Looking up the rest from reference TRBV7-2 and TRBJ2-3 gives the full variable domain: GAGVSQSPSNKVTEKGKDVELRCDPISGHTALYWYRQSLGQGLEFLIYFQGNSAPDKSGLPSDRFSAERTGGSVSTLTIQRTQQEDSAVYLCASSSLTGVDTDTQYFGPGTRLTVL.

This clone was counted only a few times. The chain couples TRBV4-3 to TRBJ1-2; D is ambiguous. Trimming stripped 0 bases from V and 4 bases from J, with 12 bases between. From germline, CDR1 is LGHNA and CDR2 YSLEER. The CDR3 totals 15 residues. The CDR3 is CASSQDAVTLYGYTF. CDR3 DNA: TGCGCCAGCAGCCAAGATGCGGTGACCCTCTATGGCTACACCTTC.

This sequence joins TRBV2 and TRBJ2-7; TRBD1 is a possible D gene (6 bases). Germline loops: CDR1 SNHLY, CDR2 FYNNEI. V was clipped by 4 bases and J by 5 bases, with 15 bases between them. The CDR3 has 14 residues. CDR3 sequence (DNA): TGTGCCAGCAGTGGCTCAGGGGCCCGTGACGAGCAGTACTTC. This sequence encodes CASSGSGARDEQYF.

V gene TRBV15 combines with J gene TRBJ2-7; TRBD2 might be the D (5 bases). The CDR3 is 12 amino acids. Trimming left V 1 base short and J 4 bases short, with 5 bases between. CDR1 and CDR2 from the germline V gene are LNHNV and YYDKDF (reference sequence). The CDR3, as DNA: TGTGCCACCAGCAGAGCGGGGTACGAGCAGTACTTC. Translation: CATSRAGYEQYF.